This TCR beta chain was retrieved from a study of T cell repertoires in cytomegalovirus infection (dated by TCRdb to between 2017 and 2020). Some background on the complete study: Donor HLA type was relevant to the analysis, as public TCR beta signatures indicated carriage of CMV infection together with the matching HLA type.

Instrument used: Illumina HiSeq 1500. TCRdb cleaned the public reads at Q25 with fastp, built clones with MiXCR and kept in-frame beta chains. Each CDR3 protein appears once, grouped with its most common genes and DNA. This sample comprises more than 150,000 distinct CDR3 sequences, approximately 19% of them detected only once. The ten largest clonotypes hold around 3.1% of the sample. Unmatched junction bases come to 11, with V trimmed by 4 bases and J by 6 bases. The CDR3 runs 16 amino acids, cysteine and phenylalanine included. Left in the record is the CDR3 DNA by itself, 48 bases read in frame from the first base. Sequences DFQATT (CDR1) and SNEGSKA (CDR2) are obtained from the germline V gene (reference sequence). A word on this clonotype: Its antigen is currently not known. No clone much larger than this one lies a single base away; base qualities are absent.

What the research found in general, with its limitations: In the ex vivo response, HLA-C-restricted CMV-specific TCR beta clonotypes were dominant, and in two of eight donors the single most frequent clonotype came from this HLA-C-restricted group. In both this cohort and an independent cohort of 300 to 450 donors, the cumulative frequency of public TCR beta family members distinguished carriers of CMV infection plus the relevant HLA type.

The chain was built from TRBV20-1 and TRBJ2-1, with 11 bases matching TRBD2. The sample comprised PBMCs. The clonotype comes from a human donor in good health (CMV status not recorded). Some clones in this sample may be carry-over from other donors' samples. The CDR3 is CSATSTLAGGVNEQFF. The sequenced DNA: TGCAGTGCTACCTCCACCCTAGCGGGAGGAGTCAATGAGCAGTTCTTC.